The source of this T cell receptor (beta chain) is a study of control samples from healthy donors and cancer patients. Measured with immunoSEQ multiplex PCR; TCRdb has only the in-frame clones, and not every one. The sample includes about 100,000 clones, over 80% of them seen just once. CDR3 length equals 18 residues. Germline V gene lookup returns CDR1 SEHNR and CDR2 FQNEAQ (reference sequence). The germline V and J ends were trimmed by 4 bases and 0 bases, with 21 bases remaining between them. The receptor's source is a man aged 25 to 45 in good health. Specimen: blood. The J gene is TRBJ1-1, the V gene TRBV7-9; tentatively, D is TRBD1 (6 bases). CDR3 amino acids: CASSYQPRGRKMNTEAFF. CDR3 in DNA: TGTGCCAGCAGCTATCAGCCCAGGGGTCGGAAAATGAACACTGAAGCTTTCTTT.